The rows below give T cell receptor beta chains drawn from one sample of a study of blood T cells in healthy people across ages. Using its own MiXCR run on the 5' RACE reads, TCRdb lists one record per CDR3 protein. The profile covers under 1,000,000 distinct CDR3 sequences, with under 40% appearing a single time and 10% to 15% taken by the ten largest. Specimen: blood. All receptors come from a man in his late teens or twenties in good health. Each CDR3 is given with its conserved first and last residue. A row's size may be missing; if present it is once, few, many or a size class.

J gene	V gene	clone size	CDR3 protein
TRBJ1-2	TRBV27	-	CASNPIGWLDDYGYTF
TRBJ2-1	TRBV29-1	many	CSVGTGLEFF
-	TRBV7-9	medium-sized	CASSLKGVSSYNEQYF
TRBJ2-2	TRBV28	-	CASRGLSDTGELFF
TRBJ1-6	TRBV20-1	-	CSARDGPTNSPLHF
-	TRBV12-3/TRBV12-4	few	CASRGLVTNNEQYF
TRBJ2-1	TRBV20-1	many	CSAEYYQANEQFF
TRBJ2-5	TRBV28	few	CASSLEEDQETQYF
TRBJ2-3	TRBV14	-	CASSPGEYSTDTQYF
TRBJ1-6	TRBV3-1	-	CASNRTDKYSPLHF
TRBJ2-7	TRBV27	few	CASRYSDSNTYEQYF
TRBJ1-1	TRBV18	few	CASSPPGGLNTEAFF
TRBJ1-2	TRBV7-2	many	CASSNDRHRGVYGYTF
TRBJ1-5	TRBV27	many	CASSLDRSNQPQHF
TRBJ2-1	TRBV25-1	-	CASRTLGTHNEQFF
TRBJ1-5	TRBV10-3	-	CAISVTLYQPQHF
TRBJ2-7	TRBV6-5	-	CASSYGTPYNEQYF
TRBJ2-7	TRBV30	few	CAWSVDGTYEQYF
TRBJ2-7	TRBV5-1	-	CASTGGGRGEQYF
TRBJ2-3	TRBV12-3/TRBV12-4	few	CASSFRGEDTQYF
TRBJ2-1	TRBV11-2	-	CASSLGFSGDAYNEQFF
TRBJ2-5	TRBV20-1	many	CSARAWTEETQYF